These T cell receptor beta chains were read from a single sample in a study of T cell responses to AZD1222 COVID-19 vaccine. TCRdb keeps only in-frame clones here, not all; method: immunoSEQ multiplex PCR. Found here are about 100,000 clones, just over 85% of them singletons; the top ten hold over 3%. The material sequenced was peripheral blood, taken on day 0 of AZD1222 vaccination. The receptors here all came from an adult in good health. CDR3s leave out the opening cysteine and the closing phenylalanine or tryptophan.

V,J,CDR3
TRBV7-9,TRBJ2-2,ASSPGALTGELF
TRBV11-3,TRBJ2-3,ASSFRSDTQY
TRBV12-3/TRBV12-4,TRBJ1-5,ASRTPNQPQH
TRBV7-2,TRBJ2-5,ASSRLAGQETQY
TRBV18,TRBJ2-3,ASSAGLDGNTQY
TRBV4-1,TRBJ2-7,ASSHPGRGGAYEQY
TRBV4-1,TRBJ2-2,ASSHGVYTGELF
TRBV3-1/TRBV3-2,TRBJ2-5,ASSPIGGDYQETQY
TRBV10-3,TRBJ2-7,ATQGGYEQY
TRBV7-3,TRBJ1-1,ASSPSGPRPPTEAF
TRBV5-6,TRBJ1-1,ASSLVGQGSIGAEAF
TRBV29-1,TRBJ2-3,SEGRGDTQY
TRBV6-5,TRBJ1-2,ASSYSGTGYYT
TRBV7-9,TRBJ2-3,ASSLTGVVDTQY
TRBV4-1,TRBJ1-2,ASSDPRGVNYGYT
TRBV6-5,TRBJ2-5,ASRPDRGMTQY
TRBV19,TRBJ1-5,ASTQTGDNQPQH
TRBV27,TRBJ1-1,ASSSGQGAVTEAF
TRBV9,TRBJ2-3,ASSFWTGGADTQY
TRBV9,TRBJ1-6,ASRPGTGTNSPLH
TRBV4-2,TRBJ1-5,ASSQESSNHPQH
TRBV6-2/TRBV6-3,TRBJ1-1,ASSFRENTEAF
TRBV5-6,TRBJ1-5,ASSLRGFAINQPQH
TRBV5-1,TRBJ2-7,ASSPTGLPSYEQY
TRBV9,TRBJ2-1,ASSVRESSLEQF
TRBV18,TRBJ1-2,ASSLRFHGYT
TRBV14,TRBJ2-7,ASSHYSVPYEQY
TRBV30,TRBJ1-5,AWSTGGRALGNQPQH
TRBV7-9,TRBJ1-1,ASSLGEGSFSAF
TRBV7-2,TRBJ2-1,ASSLGSGGAYNEQF
TRBV19,TRBJ1-2,ASMRGKGDRGLEGYT
TRBV4-2,TRBJ1-1,ASSLDAGTEAF
TRBV6-4,TRBJ1-5,ASSEGWGNQPQH
TRBV4-1,TRBJ2-7,ASSPRAGSSYEQY
TRBV6-5,TRBJ1-1,ASSQGNRNTEAF
TRBV6-5,TRBJ1-1,ASRPASANTEAF
TRBV25-1,TRBJ1-3,ASSELGGGSGNTIY
TRBV28,TRBJ2-1,ASSLIGSSSYNEQF
TRBV11-2,TRBJ1-5,ASSLNPGANGQPQH
TRBV3-1/TRBV3-2,TRBJ2-1,ASSLSGTSYGLEQF
TRBV19,TRBJ1-4,ASSTGSTGEKLF
TRBV9,TRBJ2-1,ASSVGRAFEQF
TRBV5-6,TRBJ2-7,ASSVRVRGEQY
TRBV7-2,TRBJ2-7,ASSFKQGAQGGEQY
TRBV7-6,TRBJ1-1,ASSLRAMNTEAF